Each of the 10 T cell receptor beta chains below was sequenced from the same sample in a study of Ad26.COV2.S vaccination and SARS-CoV-2 variants. Profiled with immunoSEQ multiplex PCR; TCRdb holds only in-frame clones, not every one. The repertoire holds under 150,000 clones, with just over 85% as singletons. The source was peripheral blood, collected after recovery from COVID-19. Every receptor here comes from a human donor who had recovered from COVID-19.

V gene TRBV7-2 combines with J gene TRBJ2-5; D possibly corresponds to TRBD2 (6 bases). CDR1 is SGHTA and CDR2 is FQGNSA in the germline V gene. V lost 1 base and J lost 6, with 15 bases in between. The CDR3 runs 15 residues. CDR3 amino acids: CASSLEGYGGQTQYF. CDR3 bases: TGTGCCAGCAGCTTAGAAGGATACGGGGGTCAGACCCAGTACTTC.

This chain uses TRBV4-3 with TRBJ1-1, with D possibly TRBD1 on 6 matching bases. V dropped 4 bases and J dropped 1 base, with 10 bases sitting between them. The germline V gene has CDR1 LGHNA and CDR2 YSLEER. The CDR3 spans 14 residues. The CDR3 is CASSPRGGNTEAFF. The CDR3 DNA is TGCGCCAGCAGCCCCAGGGGTGGGAACACTGAAGCTTTCTTT.

V gene TRBV5-1 combines with J gene TRBJ2-1; TRBD2 might be the D (5 bases). The CDR3 length is 13 residues. Germline V gene lookup returns CDR1 SGHRS and CDR2 YFSETQ. V lost 0 bases, J lost 9 bases, and 10 bases lay in between. Here the CDR3 reads CASSLGPGSEQFF. The CDR3 coding sequence is TGCGCCAGCAGCTTGGGGCCGGGAAGTGAGCAGTTCTTC.

The rearrangement links TRBV29-1 to TRBJ2-3, with a weak D call TRBD1 (5 bases). The V end lost 4 bases, the J end lost 1 base, and 9 bases lay between the germline ends. Germline assignment: CDR1 SQVTM and CDR2 ANQGSEA. This CDR3 is 13 amino acids long. The CDR3, as DNA: TGCAGCGTTGGGCAGGGCGGCACAGATACGCAGTATTTT. Protein: CSVGQGGTDTQYF.

This clone has just one count. The J gene is TRBJ1-1, the V gene TRBV6-5; TRBD1 aligns across 8 bases. V shed 0 bases and J 1 base; nucleotides not matched to a gene: 1. The CDR3 runs to 15 residues. Germline V CDR1 and CDR2: MNHEY, SVGAGI. The CDR3 bases are TGTGCCAGCAGTTACTCCGGACAGGGGAACACTGAAGCTTTCTTT. Translating gives CASSYSGQGNTEAFF.

J is TRBJ2-7 and V is TRBV28; 13 bases are a match to TRBD2. The V segment lost 3 bases and the J segment 5 bases; nucleotides outside the gene matches: 4. Germline V gene data show CDR1 as MDHEN and CDR2 as SYDVKM. The CDR3 is 15 residues long. This CDR3 reads CASSFGTSGVDEQYF. DNA for the CDR3: TGTGCCAGCAGTTTCGGGACTAGCGGGGTCGACGAGCAGTACTTC.

V gene TRBV28 combines with J gene TRBJ2-5, with 7 bases lining up with TRBD1. CDR3 length: 15 amino acids. CDR1 MDHEN and CDR2 SYDVKM come from the germline V gene. The ends lost 7 bases at V and 4 bases at J; junction bases unmatched: 12. The DNA for the CDR3 is TGTGCCAGCATCCCTCAGGAAGCAGGGGGAGAGACCCAGTACTTC. Translated: CASIPQEAGGETQYF.

The chain has TRBV6-6 and TRBJ2-7, with D maybe TRBD2 (6 bases). The CDR3 covers 14 residues. V was shortened by 6 bases and J by 3 bases, with 15 bases between the two germline ends. Germline lookup yields CDR1 MNHNY and CDR2 SVGAGI (reference sequence). This CDR3 reads CASRETGESYEQYF. CDR3 nucleotide sequence: TGTGCCAGCAGGGAAACGGGGGAAAGCTACGAGCAGTACTTC.

The chain combines TRBV5-8 with TRBJ2-3; 12 bases are shared with TRBD2. V lost 4 bases, J lost 2 bases, and 14 bases stayed unmatched. This CDR3 comprises 19 residues. Germline CDR1 reads SGHTS; CDR2 reads YDEGEE. The CDR3 loop is CASSLPPSGGEDLTDTQYF. CDR3 sequence (DNA): TGTGCCAGCAGCCTTCCCCCTAGCGGGGGGGAGGACCTCACAGATACGCAGTATTTT.

The chain uses TRBV4-3 and TRBJ2-7; the D gene is possibly TRBD1 (5 bases). The CDR3 has 18 amino acids. Germline V gene lookup returns CDR1 LGHNA and CDR2 YSLEER. V was pared by 0 bases and J by 3 bases, with 21 bases between. CDR3 DNA: TGCGCCAGCAGCCAAGAACCCTACGCCAGGGAAACGGGCTACGAGCAGTACTTC. It translates to CASSQEPYARETGYEQYF.